This T cell receptor beta chain originates from a study of blood T cells in healthy people across ages. Per sample, extraction of total RNA gave at least 5 micrograms in every case. The CDR3 runs 15 residues. Germline CDR1 is MGHRA and CDR2 is YSYEKL. The junction had 7 bases not matched to a gene; V was cut back by 2 bases and J by 3 bases. For the second PCR, which ran for 7 to 11 cycles, a sample-barcoded 5' primer and a J-beta primer mix were used. A single record per CDR3 protein comes from TCRdb applying MiXCR to the 5' RACE reads. The sample shows over 1,500,000 distinct CDR3 sequences, about 39% of them seen only once.

This TCR was recovered from a human donor in good health. The chain is built from TRBV4-1 and TRBJ2-7, with 7 bases aligning to TRBD1. The specimen sequenced was blood. The CDR3: CASSQYGTVYYEQYF. Here the CDR3 DNA reads TGCGCCAGCAGCCAATATGGGACAGTATACTACGAGCAGTACTTC.